This TCR beta chain is drawn from a study of T cells after posttransplantation cyclophosphamide. Germline values: CDR1 SQVTM, CDR2 ANQGSEA. The CDR3 has 12 amino acids. J was trimmed by 6 bases and V by 3 bases; bases with no gene match: 5. Some clones are missing from TCRdb's copy, which holds only in-frame ones; the method was immunoSEQ multiplex PCR. The sample shows 36,000 or so clones, no singletons; the ten largest hold 1% to 1.5%. Sample: PBMCs. The rearrangement joins TRBV29-1 to TRBJ2-7, with 7 nucleotides matching TRBD1. The origin of this receptor is a girl aged 5-17 years in good health, CMV-negative, and a related stem cell transplant donor. The CDR3 region has the DNA TGCAGCGTTGAGATAGGGGGCTTCGAGCAGTACTTC. Protein sequence: CSVEIGGFEQYF.